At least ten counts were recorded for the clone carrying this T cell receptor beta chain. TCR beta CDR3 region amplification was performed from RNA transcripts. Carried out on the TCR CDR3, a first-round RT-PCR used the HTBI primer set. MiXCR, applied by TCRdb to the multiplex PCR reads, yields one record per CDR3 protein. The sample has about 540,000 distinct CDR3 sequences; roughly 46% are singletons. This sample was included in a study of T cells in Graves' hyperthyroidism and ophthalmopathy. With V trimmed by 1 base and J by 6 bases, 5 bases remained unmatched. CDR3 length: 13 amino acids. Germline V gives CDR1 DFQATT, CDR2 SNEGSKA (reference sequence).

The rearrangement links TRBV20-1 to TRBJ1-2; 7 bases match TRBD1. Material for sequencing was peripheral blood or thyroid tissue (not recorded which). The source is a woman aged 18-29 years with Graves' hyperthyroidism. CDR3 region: CSARVQGEDGYTF. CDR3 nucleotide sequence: TGCAGTGCTAGAGTTCAGGGGGAGGATGGCTACACCTTC.